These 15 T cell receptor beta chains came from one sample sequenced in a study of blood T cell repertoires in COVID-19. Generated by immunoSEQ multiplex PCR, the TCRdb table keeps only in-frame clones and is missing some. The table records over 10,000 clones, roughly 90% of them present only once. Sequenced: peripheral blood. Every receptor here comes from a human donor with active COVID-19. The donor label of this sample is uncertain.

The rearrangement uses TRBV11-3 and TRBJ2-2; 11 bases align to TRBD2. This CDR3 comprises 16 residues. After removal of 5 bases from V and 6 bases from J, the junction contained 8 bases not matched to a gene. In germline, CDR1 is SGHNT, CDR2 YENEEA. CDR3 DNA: TGTGCCAGCAGCCCTACTAGCGGGGGTGTTTCCGGGGAGCTGTTTTTT. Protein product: CASSPTSGGVSGELFF.

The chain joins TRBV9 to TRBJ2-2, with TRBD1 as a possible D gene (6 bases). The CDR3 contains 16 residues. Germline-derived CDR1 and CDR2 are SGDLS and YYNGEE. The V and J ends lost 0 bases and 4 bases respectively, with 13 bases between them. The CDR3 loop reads CASSVEGDGVTGELFF. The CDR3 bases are TGTGCCAGCAGCGTAGAGGGGGACGGAGTCACCGGGGAGCTGTTTTTT.

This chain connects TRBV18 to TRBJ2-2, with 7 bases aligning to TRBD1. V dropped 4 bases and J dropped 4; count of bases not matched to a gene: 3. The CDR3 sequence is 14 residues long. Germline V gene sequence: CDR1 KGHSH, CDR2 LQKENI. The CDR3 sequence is CASSQGQSTGELFF. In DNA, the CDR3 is TGTGCCAGCTCACAGGGACAGAGCACCGGGGAGCTGTTTTTT.

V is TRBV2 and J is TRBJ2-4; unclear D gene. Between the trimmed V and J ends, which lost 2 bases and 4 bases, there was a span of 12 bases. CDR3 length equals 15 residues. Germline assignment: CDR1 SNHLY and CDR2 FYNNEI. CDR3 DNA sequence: TGTGCCAGCAGTGAAAGGAGTTCAGTTAAAAACATTCAGTACTTC. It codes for CASSERSSVKNIQYF.

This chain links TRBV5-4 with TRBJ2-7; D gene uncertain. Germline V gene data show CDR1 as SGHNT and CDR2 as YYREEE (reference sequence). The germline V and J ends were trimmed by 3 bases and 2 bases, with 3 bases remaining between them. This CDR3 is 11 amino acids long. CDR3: CASSSPYEQYF. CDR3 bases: TGTGCCAGCAGCTCTCCCTACGAGCAGTACTTC. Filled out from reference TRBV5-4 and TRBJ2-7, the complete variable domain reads ETGVTQSPTHLIKTRGQQVTLRCSSQSGHNTVSWYQQALGQGPQFIFQYYREEENGRGNFPPRFSGLQFPNYSSELNVNALELDDSALYLCASSSPYEQYFGPGTRLTVT.

The CDR3 loop is CASSQESSRTGLQHF. The CDR3 bases are TGTGCCAGCAGCCAAGAAAGTTCGAGAACAGGCCTGCAGCATTTT. This chain connects TRBV4-2 to TRBJ1-5; D may be TRBD1 (5 bases). The CDR3 has 15 residues. V was trimmed by 0 bases and J by 13 bases, leaving 19 bases between them. Germline CDR1 LGHNA, CDR2 YNFKEQ.

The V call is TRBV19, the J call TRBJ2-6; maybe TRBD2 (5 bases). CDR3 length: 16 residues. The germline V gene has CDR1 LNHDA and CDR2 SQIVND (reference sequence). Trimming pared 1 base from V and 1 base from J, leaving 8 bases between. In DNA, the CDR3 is TGTGCCAGTAGTATAGGAGAGGGTTCTGGGGCCAACGTCCTGACTTTC. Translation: CASSIGEGSGANVLTF.

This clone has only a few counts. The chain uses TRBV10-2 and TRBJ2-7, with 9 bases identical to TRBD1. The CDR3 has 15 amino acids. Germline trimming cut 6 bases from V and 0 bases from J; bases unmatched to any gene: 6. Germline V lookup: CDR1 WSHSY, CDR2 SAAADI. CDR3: CASRETGGISYEQYF. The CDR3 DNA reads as TGCGCCAGCAGGGAGACAGGGGGAATCTCCTACGAGCAGTACTTC.

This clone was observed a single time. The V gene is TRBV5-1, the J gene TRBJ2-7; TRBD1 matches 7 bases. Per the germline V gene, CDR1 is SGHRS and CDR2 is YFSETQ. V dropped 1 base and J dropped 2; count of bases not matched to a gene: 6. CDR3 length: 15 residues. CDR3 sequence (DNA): TGCGCCAGCAGCTTGACTACAGGGGAAGCCTACGAGCAGTACTTC. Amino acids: CASSLTTGEAYEQYF.

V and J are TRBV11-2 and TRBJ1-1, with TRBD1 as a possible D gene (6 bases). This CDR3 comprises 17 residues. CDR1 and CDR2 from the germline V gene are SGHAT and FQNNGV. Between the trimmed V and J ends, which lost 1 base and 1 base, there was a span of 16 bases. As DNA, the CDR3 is TGTGCCAGCAGCTTAGCCAAGGGGGGGGCGAGGAACACTGAAGCTTTCTTT. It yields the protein CASSLAKGGARNTEAFF. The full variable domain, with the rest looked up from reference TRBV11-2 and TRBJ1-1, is EAGVAQSPRYKIIEKRQSVAFWCNPISGHATLYWYQQILGQGPKLLIQFQNNGVVDDSQLPKDRFSAERLKGVDSTLKIQPAKLEDSAVYLCASSLAKGGARNTEAFFGQGTRLTVV.

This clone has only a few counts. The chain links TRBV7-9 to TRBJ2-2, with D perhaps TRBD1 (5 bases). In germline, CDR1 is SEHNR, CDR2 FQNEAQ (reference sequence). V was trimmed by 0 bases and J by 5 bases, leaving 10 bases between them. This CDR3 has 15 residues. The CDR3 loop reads CASSLANRRTGELFF. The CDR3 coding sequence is TGTGCCAGCAGCTTAGCCAACAGGCGGACCGGGGAGCTGTTTTTT.

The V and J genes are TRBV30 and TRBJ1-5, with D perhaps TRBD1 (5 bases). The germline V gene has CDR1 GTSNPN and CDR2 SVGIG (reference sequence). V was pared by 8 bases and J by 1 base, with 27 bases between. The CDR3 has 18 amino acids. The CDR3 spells CARSAGQSLEQSNQPQHF. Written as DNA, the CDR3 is TGTGCCCGCTCAGCGGGGCAGTCGCTAGAACAGAGCAATCAGCCCCAGCATTTT.

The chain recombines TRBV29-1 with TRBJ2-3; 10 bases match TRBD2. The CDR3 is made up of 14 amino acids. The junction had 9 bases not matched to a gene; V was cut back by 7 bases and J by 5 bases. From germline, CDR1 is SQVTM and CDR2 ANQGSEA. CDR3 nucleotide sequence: TGCAGCGGTGGTAGCGGGGGGAGCGGAGATACGCAGTATTTT. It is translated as CSGGSGGSGDTQYF.

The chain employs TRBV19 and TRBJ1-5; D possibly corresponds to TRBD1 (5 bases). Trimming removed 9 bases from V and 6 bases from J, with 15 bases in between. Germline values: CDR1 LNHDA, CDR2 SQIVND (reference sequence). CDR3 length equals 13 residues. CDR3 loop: CASWGSWSQPQHF. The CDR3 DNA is TGTGCCAGCTGGGGCTCTTGGAGTCAGCCCCAGCATTTT.

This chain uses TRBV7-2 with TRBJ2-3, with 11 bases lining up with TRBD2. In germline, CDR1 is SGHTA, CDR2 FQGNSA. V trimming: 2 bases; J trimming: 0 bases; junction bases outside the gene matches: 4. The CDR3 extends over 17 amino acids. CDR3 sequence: CASSLSLAGGSTDTQYF. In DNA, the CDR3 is TGTGCCAGCAGCTTAAGCCTAGCGGGGGGCAGCACAGATACGCAGTATTTT.